This T cell receptor beta chain was sequenced for a study of T cells in Graves' hyperthyroidism and ophthalmopathy. Template material for amplifying TCR beta CDR3 regions consisted of RNA transcripts. HTBI primers were employed in a first-round RT-PCR of the TCR CDR3. TCRdb re-called the multiplex PCR reads with MiXCR, one entry per CDR3 protein. The sample consists of hundreds of thousands of distinct CDR3 sequences, around 15% of them appearing once. Trimming took 3 bases from V and 2 from J, leaving 13 bases between them. Germline V gene sequence: CDR1 LGHNA, CDR2 YNFKEQ. The CDR3 has 15 amino acids. This clonotype occurred many times.

The sample consisted of blood. This sequence originates from a woman between 35 and 50 years old with Graves' ophthalmopathy. This rearrangement joins TRBV4-2 to TRBJ1-2; no reliable D call. CDR3 residues: CASSHEGKDNYGYTF. The CDR3 DNA reads TGTGCCAGCAGCCACGAGGGAAAGGACAACTATGGCTACACCTTC.